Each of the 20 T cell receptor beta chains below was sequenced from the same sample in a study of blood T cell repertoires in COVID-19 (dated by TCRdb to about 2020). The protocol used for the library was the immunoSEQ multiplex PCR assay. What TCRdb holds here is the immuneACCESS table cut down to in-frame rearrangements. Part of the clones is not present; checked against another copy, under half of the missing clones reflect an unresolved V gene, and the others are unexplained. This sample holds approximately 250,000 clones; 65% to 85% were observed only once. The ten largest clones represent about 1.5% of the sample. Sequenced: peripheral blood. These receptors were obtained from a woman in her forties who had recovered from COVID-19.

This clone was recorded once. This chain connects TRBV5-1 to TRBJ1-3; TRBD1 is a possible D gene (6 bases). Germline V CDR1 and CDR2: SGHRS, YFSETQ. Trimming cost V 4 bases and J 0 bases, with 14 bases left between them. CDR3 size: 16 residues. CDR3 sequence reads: CASSTPDSNSGNTIYF. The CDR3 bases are TGCGCCAGCAGCACCCCGGACAGCAACTCTGGAAACACCATATATTTT.

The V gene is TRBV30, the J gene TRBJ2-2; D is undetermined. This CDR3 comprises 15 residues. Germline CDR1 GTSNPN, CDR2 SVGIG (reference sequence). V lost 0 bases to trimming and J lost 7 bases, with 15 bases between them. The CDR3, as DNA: TGTGCCTGGAGTGTAGGAGATAGGTTCGGCGGGGAGCTGTTTTTT. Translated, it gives CAWSVGDRFGGELFF.

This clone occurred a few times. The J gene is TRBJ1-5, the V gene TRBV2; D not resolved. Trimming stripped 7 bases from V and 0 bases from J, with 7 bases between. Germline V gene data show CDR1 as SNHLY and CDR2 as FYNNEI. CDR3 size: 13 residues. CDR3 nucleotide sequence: TGTGCCAGCACCGCAGATAGCAATCAGCCCCAGCATTTT. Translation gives CASTADSNQPQHF.

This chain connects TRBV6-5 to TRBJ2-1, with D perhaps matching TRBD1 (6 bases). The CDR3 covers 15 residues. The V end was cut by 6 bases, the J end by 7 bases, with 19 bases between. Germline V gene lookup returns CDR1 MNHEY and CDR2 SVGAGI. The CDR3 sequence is CASSYRAARDNEQFF. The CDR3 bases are TGTGCCAGCAGCTACAGGGCGGCCAGGGATAATGAGCAGTTCTTC.

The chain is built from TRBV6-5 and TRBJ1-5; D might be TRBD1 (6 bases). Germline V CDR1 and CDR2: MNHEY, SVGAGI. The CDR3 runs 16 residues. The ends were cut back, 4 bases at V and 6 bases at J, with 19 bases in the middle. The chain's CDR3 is CASSSLQGRKGQPQHF. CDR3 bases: TGTGCCAGCAGTTCACTACAGGGTCGGAAAGGTCAGCCCCAGCATTTT.

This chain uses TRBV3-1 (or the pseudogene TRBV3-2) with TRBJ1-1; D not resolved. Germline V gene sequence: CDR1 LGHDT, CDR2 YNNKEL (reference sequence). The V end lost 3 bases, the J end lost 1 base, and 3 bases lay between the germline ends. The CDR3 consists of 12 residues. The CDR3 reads CASSHSNTEAFF. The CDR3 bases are TGTGCCAGCAGCCACTCGAACACTGAAGCTTTCTTT.

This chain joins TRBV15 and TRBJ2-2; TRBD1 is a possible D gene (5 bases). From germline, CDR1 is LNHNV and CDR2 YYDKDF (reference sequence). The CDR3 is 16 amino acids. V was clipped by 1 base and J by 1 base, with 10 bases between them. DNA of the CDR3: TGTGCCACCAGCAGAGTTCGCCAGGGGAACACCGGGGAGCTGTTTTTT. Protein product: CATSRVRQGNTGELFF.

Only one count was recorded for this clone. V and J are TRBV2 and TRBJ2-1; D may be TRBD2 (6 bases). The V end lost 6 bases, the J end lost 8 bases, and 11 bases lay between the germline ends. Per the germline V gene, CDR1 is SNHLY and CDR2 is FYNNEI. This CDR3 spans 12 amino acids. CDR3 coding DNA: TGTGCCAGCAGGGAGGGTAGCGATGAGCAGTTCTTC. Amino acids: CASREGSDEQFF.

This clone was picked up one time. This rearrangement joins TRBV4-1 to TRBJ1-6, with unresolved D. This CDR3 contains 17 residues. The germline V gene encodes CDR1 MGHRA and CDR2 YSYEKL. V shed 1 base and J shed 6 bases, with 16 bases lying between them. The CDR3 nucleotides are TGCGCCAGCAGCCAAGTCGACTTAGGACTCGTTAATTCACCCCTCCACTTT. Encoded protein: CASSQVDLGLVNSPLHF.

DNA of the CDR3: TGCGCCAGCAGCCAGAGCCCGGGACAGGGTTTCGGGGAGCTGTTTTTT. Its translation: CASSQSPGQGFGELFF. The chain recombines TRBV4-1 with TRBJ2-2, with 9 bases matching TRBD1. The germline CDR1 and CDR2 sequences are MGHRA and YSYEKL. CDR3 length: 16 residues. V shed 3 bases, J shed 7 bases, and the junction held 9 bases outside the gene matches.

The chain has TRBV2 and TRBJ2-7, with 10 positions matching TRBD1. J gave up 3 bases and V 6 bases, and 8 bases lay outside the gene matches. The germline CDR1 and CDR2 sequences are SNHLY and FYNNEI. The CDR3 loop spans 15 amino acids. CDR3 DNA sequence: TGTGCCAGCAGAGAGACAGGGGGCGCCCACTACGAGCAGTACTTC. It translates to CASRETGGAHYEQYF.

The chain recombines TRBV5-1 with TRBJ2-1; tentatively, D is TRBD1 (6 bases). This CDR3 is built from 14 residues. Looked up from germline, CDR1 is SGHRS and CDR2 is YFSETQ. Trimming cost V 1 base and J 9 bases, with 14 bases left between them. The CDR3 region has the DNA TGCGCCAGCAGCTTGTATCGTTCAGGGGCTGAGCAGTTCTTC. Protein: CASSLYRSGAEQFF.

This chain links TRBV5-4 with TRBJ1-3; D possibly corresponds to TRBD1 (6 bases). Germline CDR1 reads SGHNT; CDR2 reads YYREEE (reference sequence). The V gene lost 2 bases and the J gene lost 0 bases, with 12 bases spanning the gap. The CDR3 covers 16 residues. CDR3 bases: TGTGCCAGCAGCTTTGGGGACACTCACTCTGGAAACACCATATATTTT. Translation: CASSFGDTHSGNTIYF.

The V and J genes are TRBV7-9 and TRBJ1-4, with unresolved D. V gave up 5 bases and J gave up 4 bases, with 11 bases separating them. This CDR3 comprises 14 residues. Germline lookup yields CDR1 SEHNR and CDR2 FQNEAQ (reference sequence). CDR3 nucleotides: TGTGCCAGCAGCCCAGGCGTATTTAATGAAAAACTGTTTTTT. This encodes CASSPGVFNEKLFF. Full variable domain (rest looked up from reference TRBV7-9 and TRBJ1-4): DTGVSQNPRHKITKRGQNVTFRCDPISEHNRLYWYRQTLGQGPEFLTYFQNEAQLEKSRLLSDRFSAERPKGSFSTLEIQRTEQGDSAMYLCASSPGVFNEKLFFGSGTQLSVL.

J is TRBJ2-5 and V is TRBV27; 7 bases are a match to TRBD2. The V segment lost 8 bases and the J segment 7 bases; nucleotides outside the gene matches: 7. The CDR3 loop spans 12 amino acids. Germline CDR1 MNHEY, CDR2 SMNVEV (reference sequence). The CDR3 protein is CASQGTGGTQYF. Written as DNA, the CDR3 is TGTGCCAGCCAAGGGACGGGGGGGACCCAGTACTTC.

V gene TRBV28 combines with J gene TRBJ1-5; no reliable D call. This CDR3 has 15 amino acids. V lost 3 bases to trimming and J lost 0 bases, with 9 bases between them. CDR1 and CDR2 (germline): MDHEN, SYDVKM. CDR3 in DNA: TGTGCCAGCAGTTTTTTAGAATATAGCAATCAGCCCCAGCATTTT. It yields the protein CASSFLEYSNQPQHF.

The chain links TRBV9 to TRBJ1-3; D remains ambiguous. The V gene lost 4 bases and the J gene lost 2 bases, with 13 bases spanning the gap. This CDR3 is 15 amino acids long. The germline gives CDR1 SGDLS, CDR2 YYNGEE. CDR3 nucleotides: TGTGCCAGCAGCCTTGACGGAGCACCTGGAAACACCATATATTTT. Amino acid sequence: CASSLDGAPGNTIYF.

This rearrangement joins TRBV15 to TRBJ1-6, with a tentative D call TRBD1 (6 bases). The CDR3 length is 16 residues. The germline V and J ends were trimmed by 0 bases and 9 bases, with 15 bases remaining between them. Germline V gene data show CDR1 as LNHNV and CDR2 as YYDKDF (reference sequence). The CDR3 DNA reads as TGTGCCACCAGCAGAGATCCGGGGGGGGCCGGTTCACCCCTCCACTTT. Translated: CATSRDPGGAGSPLHF.

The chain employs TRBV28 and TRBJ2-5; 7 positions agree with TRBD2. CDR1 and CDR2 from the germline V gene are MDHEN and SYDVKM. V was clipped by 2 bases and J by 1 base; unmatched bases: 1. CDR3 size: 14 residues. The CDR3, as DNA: TGTGCCAGCAGTTTAACTAGCGCCCAAGAGACCCAGTACTTC. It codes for CASSLTSAQETQYF.

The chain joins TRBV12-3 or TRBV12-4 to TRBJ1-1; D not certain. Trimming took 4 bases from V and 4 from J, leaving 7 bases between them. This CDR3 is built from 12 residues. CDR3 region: CASSSQVTEAFF. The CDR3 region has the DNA TGTGCCAGCAGTTCTCAGGTCACTGAAGCTTTCTTT.